The source of this T cell receptor beta chain is a study of T cell responses to AZD1222 COVID-19 vaccine (dated by TCRdb to about 2021). Concerning the study at large: A total of about 250 trial participants underwent TCR sequencing, of whom 200 to 220 had received two doses of AZD1222 and approximately 26 had received two doses of the MenACWY control vaccine. Trial participants were enrolled into age subgroups of 18-55, 56-69 and 70-plus years, which contained around 140, 26 and 57 TCR-sequenced participants, respectively. Results the study describes overall, beyond this receptor: Most participants were white British and females outnumbered males, and the authors suggested that clonal diversity may have been underestimated. Nearly half of unique spike-specific TCRs reportedly recognized epitopes outside regions mutated in the B.1.351 and B.1.1.7 variants. Conclusions about previously exposed vaccinees are limited, since just six AZD1222 recipients were seropositive for SARS-CoV-2 at baseline. The whole spike protein was spanned by vaccine-associated CD4 TCRs, and dominant responses were seen in regions 160-218 and 743-854. After two AZD1222 doses, spike-specific TCR breadth and depth were significantly higher than at day 0 and than in MenACWY recipients. The 56-69-year group was small, and its depth increase did not reach significance, likely because of low power. Because no day 14 peak-response samples were available, repertoires were characterized only after the peak T cell response.

The time point label corresponds to: about 28 days (+/-7) after the second vaccine dose. AZD1222 recipients whose second dose came at about 4 weeks and those whose second dose came at about 12 weeks were combined into one group, since spike-specific TCR depth and breadth did not differ between the two schedules. Samples from vaccinated people were obtained from the UK trials COV001 and COV002, which included a single-blind randomized controlled phase 2/3 trial of AZD1222 (ChAdOx1 nCoV-19) in healthy adults. For TCRbeta chain sequencing, PBMC samples were collected from trial participants at day 0 and at day 28 after the second dose. A note on this clone: The target of this receptor is not known. No much larger clone exists at a distance of one base, and base qualities are not known.

The CDR3 regions of human TCRbeta chains were subjected to immunosequencing. In the paper's pipeline: Repertoire TCRs were checked for matches against a reference library of SARS-CoV-2-specific TCRs that had been generated using the MIRA antigen-specificity platform. Breadth was defined as the fraction of unique TCRs that were SARS-CoV-2-associated, and depth was defined as the fraction of total T cells that were SARS-CoV-2-associated. Using the MIRA data, each spike-specific TCR was mapped to the spike region that the TCR reacts to and placed in a CD4 or CD8 class. Log10-transformed breadth and depth values were compared by one-way ANOVA with Sidak's multiple comparisons tests. As stored in TCRdb, this immuneACCESS dataset retains in-frame rearrangements with V and J assigned. A fraction of the clones does not appear; measured against another copy, unresolved V genes explain less than half of the discrepancy, and the remainder lacks a known reason. V, J and clone size derive from that table, while D and trimming were established from the DNA sequence. Within this sample are 60,000 to 80,000 clones, with 80% of them counted one time only. Clones ranked in the top ten supply roughly 50% of the sample.

Trimming costs V 0 bases and J 5 bases, and their ends lie 14 bases apart. From the cysteine up to the phenylalanine, the CDR3 has a length of 15 residues. The CDR3 DNA has 45 bases and is translated from base 1. Based on the germline V gene, the CDR1 and CDR2 sequences are SGDLS and YYNGEE. Source: peripheral blood, taken 28 days after the second AZD1222 dose. The sequence links TRBV9 to TRBJ1-1; the D gene remains uncertain. The TCR was taken from an adult who received the AZD1222 COVID-19 vaccine. The nucleotide sequence reads TGTGCCAGCAGCGTAGCTGGGTCTCCGAGGACTGAAGCTTTCTTT. This yields the protein CASSVAGSPRTEAFF.